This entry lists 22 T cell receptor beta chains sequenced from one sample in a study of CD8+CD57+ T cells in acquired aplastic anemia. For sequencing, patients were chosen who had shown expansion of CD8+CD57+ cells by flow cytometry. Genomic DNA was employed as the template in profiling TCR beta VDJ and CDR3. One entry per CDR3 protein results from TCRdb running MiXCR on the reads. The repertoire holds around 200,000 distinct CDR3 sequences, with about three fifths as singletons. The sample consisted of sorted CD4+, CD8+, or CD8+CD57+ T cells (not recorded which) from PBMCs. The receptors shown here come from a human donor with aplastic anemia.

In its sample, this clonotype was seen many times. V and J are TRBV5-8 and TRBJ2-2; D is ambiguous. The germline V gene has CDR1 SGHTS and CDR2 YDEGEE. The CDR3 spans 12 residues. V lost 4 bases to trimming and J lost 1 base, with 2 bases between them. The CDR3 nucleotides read TGTGCCAGCAGCCGGAACACCGGGGAGCTGTTTTTT. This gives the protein CASSRNTGELFF.

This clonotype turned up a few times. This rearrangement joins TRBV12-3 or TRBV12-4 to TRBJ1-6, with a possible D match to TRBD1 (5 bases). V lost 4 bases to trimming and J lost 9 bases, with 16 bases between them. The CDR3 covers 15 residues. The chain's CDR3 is CASSSQAEAGSPLHF. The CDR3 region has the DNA TGTGCCAGCAGTTCACAGGCTGAAGCGGGTTCACCCCTCCACTTT.

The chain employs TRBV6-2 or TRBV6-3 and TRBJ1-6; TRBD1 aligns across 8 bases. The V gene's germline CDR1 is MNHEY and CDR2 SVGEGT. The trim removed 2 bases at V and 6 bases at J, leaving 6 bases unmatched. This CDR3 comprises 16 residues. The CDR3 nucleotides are TGTGCCAGCAGTTACGTGGGACAGGATATTAATTCACCCCTCCACTTT. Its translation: CASSYVGQDINSPLHF.

This chain's CDR3 is CSVSGGGTDTQYF. For the CDR3, the DNA is TGCAGTGTTTCAGGTGGGGGCACAGATACGCAGTATTTT. The chain has TRBV20-1 and TRBJ2-3; D not certain. This CDR3 spans 13 amino acids. In germline, CDR1 is DFQATT, CDR2 SNEGSKA (reference sequence). The V and J ends lost 7 bases and 1 base respectively, with 12 bases between them.

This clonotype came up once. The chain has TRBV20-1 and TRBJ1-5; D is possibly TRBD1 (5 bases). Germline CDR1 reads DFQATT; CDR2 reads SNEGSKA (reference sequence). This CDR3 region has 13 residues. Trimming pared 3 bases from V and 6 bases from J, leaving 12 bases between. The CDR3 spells CSARAGNGQPQHF. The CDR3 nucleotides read TGCAGTGCTAGGGCAGGGAACGGTCAGCCCCAGCATTTT.

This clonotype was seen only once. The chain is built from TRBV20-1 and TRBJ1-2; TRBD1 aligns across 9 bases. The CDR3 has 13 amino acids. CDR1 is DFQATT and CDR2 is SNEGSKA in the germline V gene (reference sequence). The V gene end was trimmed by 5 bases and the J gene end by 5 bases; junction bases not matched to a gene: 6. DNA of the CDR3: TGCAGTGCTCCCCGGACAGGGGCTTATGGCTACACCTTC. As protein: CSAPRTGAYGYTF.

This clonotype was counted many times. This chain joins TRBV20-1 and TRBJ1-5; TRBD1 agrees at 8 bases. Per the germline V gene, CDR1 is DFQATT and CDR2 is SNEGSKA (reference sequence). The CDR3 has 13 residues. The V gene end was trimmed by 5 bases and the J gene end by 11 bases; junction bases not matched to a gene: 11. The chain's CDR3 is CSALGQGVLSQHF. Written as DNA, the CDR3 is TGCAGTGCTTTAGGACAGGGTGTATTGTCCCAGCATTTT.

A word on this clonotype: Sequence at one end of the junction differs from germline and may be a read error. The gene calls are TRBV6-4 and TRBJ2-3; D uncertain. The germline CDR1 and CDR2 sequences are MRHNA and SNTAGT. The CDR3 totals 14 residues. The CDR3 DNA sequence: TGTGCCAGCGGTGAGCAAACAGGCACAGATACGCAGTATTTT. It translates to CASGEQTGTDTQYF.

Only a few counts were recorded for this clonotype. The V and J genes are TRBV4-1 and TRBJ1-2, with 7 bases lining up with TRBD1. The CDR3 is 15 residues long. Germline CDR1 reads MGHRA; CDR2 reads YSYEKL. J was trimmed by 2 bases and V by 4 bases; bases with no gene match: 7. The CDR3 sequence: CASSPPGGTNYGYTF. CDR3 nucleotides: TGCGCCAGCAGCCCACCAGGGGGGACCAACTATGGCTACACCTTC.

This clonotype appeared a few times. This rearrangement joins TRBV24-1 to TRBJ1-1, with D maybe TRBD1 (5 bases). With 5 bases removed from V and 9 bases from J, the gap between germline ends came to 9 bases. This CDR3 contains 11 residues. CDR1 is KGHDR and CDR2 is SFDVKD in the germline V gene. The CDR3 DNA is TGTGCCACCAGTGCGGCAGGGAAAGCTTTCTTT. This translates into CATSAAGKAFF.

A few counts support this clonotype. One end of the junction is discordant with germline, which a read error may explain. Here the CDR3 DNA reads TGTGCCAGCAGCCGCAGAGACTTGAACACTGAAGCCTTCTTC. Protein product: CASSRRDLNTEAFF. This rearrangement joins TRBV28 to TRBJ1-1; no clear D gene. This CDR3 comprises 14 residues. The germline CDR1 and CDR2 sequences are MDHEN and SYDVKM.

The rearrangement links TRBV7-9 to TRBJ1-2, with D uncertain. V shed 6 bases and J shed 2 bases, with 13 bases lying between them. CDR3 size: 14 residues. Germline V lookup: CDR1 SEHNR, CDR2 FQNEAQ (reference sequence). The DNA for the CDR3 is TGTGCCAGCAGACTGCGGAAGGAAAACTATGGCTACACCTTC. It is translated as CASRLRKENYGYTF.

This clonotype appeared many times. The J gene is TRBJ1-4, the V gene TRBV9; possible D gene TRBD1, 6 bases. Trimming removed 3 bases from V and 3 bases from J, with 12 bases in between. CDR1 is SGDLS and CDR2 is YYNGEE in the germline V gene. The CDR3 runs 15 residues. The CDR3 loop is CASSERGTANEKLFF. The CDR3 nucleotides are TGTGCCAGCAGCGAAAGGGGGACGGCTAATGAAAAACTGTTTTTT.

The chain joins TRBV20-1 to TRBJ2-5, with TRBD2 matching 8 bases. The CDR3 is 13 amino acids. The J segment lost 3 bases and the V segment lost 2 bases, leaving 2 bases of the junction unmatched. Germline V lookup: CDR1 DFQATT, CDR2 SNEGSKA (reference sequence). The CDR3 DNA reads TGCAGTGCTAGAATAGCGGGAAAAGAGACCCAGTACTTC. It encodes CSARIAGKETQYF.

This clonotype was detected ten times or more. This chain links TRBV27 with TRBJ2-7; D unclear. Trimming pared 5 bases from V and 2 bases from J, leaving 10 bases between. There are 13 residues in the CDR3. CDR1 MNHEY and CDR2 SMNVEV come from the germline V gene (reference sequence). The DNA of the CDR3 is TGTGCCAGCAGTCCCACAAGACCCTACGAGCAGTACTTC. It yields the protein CASSPTRPYEQYF.

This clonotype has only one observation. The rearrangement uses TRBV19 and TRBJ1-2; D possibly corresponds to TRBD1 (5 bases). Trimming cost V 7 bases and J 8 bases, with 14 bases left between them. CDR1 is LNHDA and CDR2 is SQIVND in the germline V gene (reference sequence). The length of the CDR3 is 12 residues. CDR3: CASTDRAEGYTF. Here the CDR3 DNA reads TGTGCCAGTACCGACAGAGCCGAGGGCTACACCTTC.

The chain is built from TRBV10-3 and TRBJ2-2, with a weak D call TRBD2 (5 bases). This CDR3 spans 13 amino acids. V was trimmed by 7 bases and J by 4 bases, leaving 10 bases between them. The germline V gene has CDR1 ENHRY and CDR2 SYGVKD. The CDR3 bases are TGTGCCATCAAAAAGGAGGTCACCGGGGAGCTGTTTTTT. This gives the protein CAIKKEVTGELFF.

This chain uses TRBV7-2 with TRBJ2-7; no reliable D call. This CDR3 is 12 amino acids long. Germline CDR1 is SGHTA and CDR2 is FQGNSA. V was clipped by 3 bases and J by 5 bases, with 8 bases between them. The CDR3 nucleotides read TGTGCCAGCAGCTTCGCTTGGAACGAGCAGTACTTC. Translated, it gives CASSFAWNEQYF.

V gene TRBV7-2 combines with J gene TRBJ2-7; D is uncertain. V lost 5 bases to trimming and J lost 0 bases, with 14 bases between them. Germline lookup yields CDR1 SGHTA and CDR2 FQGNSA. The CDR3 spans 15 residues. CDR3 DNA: TGTGCCAGCAGCCGTACCGGGCCCACCTCCTACGAGCAGTACTTC. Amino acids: CASSRTGPTSYEQYF.

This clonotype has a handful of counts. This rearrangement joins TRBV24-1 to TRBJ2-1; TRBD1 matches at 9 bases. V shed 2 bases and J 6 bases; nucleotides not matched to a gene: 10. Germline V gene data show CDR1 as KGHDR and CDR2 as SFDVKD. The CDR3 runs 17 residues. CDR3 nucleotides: TGTGCCACCAGTGATTCTCCTGGACAGGGGCAGAGCAATGAGCAGTTCTTC. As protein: CATSDSPGQGQSNEQFF.

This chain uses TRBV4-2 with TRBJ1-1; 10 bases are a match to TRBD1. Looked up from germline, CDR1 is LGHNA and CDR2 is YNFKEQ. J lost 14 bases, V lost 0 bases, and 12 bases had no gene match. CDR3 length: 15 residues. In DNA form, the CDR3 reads TGTGCCAGCAGCCAAGAGGGACAGGGGAACACTGACGCCTTCTTT. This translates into CASSQEGQGNTDAFF.

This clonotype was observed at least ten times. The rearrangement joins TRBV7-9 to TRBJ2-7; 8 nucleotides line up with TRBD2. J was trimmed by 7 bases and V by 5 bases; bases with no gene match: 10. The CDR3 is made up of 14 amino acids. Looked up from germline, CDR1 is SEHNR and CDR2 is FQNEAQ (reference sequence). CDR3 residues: CASSNAGGALEQYF. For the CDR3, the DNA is TGTGCCAGCAGCAACGCGGGGGGAGCTTTGGAGCAGTACTTC.